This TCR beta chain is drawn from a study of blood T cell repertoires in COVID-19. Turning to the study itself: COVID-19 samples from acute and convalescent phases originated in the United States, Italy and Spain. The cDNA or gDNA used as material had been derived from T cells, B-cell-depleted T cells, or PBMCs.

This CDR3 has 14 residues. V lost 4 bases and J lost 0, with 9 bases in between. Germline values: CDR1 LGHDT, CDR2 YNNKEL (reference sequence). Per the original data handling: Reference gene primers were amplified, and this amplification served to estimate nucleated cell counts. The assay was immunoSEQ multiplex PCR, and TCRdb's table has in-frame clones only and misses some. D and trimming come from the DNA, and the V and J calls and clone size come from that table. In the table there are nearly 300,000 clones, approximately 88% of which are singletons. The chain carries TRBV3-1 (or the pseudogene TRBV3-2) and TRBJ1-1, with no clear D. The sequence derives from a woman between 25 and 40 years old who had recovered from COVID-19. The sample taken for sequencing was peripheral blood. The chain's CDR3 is CASSPYTMNTEAFF. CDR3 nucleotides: TGTGCCAGCAGCCCGTATACAATGAACACTGAAGCTTTCTTT.